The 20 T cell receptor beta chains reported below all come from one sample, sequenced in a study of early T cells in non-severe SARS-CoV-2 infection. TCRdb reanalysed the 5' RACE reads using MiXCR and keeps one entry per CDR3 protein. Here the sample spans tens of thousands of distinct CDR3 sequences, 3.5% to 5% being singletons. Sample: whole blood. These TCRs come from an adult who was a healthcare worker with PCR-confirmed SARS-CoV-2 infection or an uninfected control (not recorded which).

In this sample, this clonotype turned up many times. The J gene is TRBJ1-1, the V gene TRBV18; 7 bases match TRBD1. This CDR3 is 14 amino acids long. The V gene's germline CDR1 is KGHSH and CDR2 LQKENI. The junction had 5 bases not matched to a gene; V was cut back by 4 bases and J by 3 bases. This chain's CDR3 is CASSLLRGDTEAFF. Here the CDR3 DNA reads TGTGCCAGCTCACTACTCAGGGGGGACACTGAAGCTTTCTTT.

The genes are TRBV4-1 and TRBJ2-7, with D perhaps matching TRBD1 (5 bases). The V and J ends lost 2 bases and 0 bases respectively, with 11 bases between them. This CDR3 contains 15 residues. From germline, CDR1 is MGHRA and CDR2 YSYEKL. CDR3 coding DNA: TGCGCCAGCAGCCAATTCTATGGGGCCTCCTACGAGCAGTACTTC. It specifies CASSQFYGASYEQYF.

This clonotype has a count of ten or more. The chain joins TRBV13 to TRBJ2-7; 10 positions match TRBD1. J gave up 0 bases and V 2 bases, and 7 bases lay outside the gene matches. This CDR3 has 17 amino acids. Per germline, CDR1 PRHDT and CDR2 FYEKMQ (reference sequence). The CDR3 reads CASSLRMGTGASYEQYF. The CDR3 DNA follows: TGTGCCAGCAGCTTAAGAATGGGGACAGGGGCCTCCTACGAGCAGTACTTC.

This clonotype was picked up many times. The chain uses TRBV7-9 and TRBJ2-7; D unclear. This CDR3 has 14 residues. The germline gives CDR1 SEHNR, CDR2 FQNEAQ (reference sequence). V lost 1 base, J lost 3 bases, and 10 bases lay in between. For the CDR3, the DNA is TGTGCCAGCAGCTTAGGAGGTAGGATCTACGAGCAGTACTTC. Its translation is CASSLGGRIYEQYF.

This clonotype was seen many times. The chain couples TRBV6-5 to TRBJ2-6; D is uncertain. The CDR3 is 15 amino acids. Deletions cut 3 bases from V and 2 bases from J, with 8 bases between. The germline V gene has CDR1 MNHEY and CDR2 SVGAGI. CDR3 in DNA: TGTGCCAGCAGTTATCTGGGTCCTGGGGCCAACGTCCTGACTTTC. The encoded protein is CASSYLGPGANVLTF.

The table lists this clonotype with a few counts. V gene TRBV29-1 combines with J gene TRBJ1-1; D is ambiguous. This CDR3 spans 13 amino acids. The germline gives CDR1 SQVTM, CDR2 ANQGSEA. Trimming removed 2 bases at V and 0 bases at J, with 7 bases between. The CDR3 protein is CSVERRMNTEAFF. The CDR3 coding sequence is TGCAGCGTTGAAAGGCGGATGAACACTGAAGCTTTCTTT.

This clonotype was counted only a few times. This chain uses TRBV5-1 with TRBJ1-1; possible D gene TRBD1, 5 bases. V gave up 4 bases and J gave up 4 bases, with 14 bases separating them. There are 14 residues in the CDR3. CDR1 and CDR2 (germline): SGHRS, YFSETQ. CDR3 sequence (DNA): TGCGCCAGCAGCAAGGACACAGTAAGCACTGAAGCTTTCTTT. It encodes CASSKDTVSTEAFF.

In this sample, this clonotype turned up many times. CDR3 loop: CASSQNTATNEKLFF. CDR3 coding DNA: TGTGCCAGCAGCCAGAACACTGCAACTAATGAAAAACTGTTTTTT. The chain uses TRBV14 and TRBJ1-4; D unresolved. This CDR3 comprises 15 residues. Trimming stripped 3 bases from V and 0 bases from J, with 8 bases between. Germline V gives CDR1 SGHDN, CDR2 FVKESK.

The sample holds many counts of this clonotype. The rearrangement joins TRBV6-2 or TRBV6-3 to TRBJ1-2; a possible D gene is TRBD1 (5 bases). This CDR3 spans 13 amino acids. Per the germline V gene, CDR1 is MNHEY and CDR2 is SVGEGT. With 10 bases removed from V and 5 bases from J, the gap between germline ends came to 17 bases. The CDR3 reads CATADRQRYGYTF. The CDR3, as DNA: TGTGCCACCGCAGACAGACAGCGGTATGGCTACACCTTC.

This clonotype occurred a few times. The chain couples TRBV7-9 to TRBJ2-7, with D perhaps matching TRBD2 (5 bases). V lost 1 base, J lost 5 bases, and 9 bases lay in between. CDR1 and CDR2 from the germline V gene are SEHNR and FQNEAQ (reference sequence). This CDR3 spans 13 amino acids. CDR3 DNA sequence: TGTGCCAGCAGCTTAGTATCGGGGAACGAGCAGTACTTC. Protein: CASSLVSGNEQYF.

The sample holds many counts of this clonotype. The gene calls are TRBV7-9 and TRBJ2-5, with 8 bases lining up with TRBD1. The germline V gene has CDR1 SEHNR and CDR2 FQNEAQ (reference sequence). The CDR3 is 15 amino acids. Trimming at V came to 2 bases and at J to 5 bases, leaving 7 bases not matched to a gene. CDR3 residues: CASSLPWDRRETQYF. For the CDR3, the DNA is TGTGCCAGCAGCTTACCCTGGGACAGGAGGGAGACCCAGTACTTC.

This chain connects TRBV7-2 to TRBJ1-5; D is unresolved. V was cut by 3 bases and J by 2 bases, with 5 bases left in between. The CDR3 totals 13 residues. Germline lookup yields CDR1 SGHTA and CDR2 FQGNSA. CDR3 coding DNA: TGTGCCAGCAGCTTTTGGGGCAATCAGCCCCAGCATTTT. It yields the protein CASSFWGNQPQHF.

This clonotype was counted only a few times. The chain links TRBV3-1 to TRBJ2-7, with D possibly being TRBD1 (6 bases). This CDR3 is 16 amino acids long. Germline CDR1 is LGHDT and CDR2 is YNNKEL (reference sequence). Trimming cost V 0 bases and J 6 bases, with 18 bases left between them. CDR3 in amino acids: CASSQDLGHASAEQYF. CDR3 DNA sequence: TGTGCCAGCAGCCAAGATCTGGGACACGCGAGCGCCGAGCAGTACTTC.

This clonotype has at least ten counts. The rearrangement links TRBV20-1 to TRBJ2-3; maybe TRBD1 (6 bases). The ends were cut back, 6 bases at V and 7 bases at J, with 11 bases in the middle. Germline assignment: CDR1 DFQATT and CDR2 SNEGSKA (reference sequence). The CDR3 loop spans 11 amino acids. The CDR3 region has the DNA TGCAGTGCAAAAGGGGGAAATACGCAGTATTTT. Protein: CSAKGGNTQYF.

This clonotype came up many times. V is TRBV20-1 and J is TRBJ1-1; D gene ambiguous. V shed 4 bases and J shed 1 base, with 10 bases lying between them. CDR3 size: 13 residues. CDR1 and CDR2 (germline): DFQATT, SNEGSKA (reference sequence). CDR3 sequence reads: CSATPPRNTEAFF. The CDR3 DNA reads TGCAGTGCTACCCCTCCTAGGAACACTGAAGCTTTCTTT.

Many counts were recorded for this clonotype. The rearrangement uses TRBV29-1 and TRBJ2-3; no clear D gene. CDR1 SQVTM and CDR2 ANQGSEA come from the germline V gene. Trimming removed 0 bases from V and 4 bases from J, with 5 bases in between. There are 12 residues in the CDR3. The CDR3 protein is CSVEEGSDTQYF. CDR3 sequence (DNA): TGCAGCGTTGAAGAGGGGTCAGATACGCAGTATTTT.

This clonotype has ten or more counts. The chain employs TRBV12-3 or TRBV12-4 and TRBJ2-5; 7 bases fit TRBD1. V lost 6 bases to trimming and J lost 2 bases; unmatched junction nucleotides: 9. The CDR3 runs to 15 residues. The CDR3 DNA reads TGTGCCAGCAGAGATAGTGACAGGGCTCAAGAGACCCAGTACTTC. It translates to CASRDSDRAQETQYF.

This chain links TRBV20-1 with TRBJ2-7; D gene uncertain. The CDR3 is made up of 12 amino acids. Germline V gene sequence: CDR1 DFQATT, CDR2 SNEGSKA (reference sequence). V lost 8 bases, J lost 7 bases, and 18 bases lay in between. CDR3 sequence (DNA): TGCAGTTCTGGGATACCTAAGGTAGAGCAGTACTTC. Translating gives CSSGIPKVEQYF.

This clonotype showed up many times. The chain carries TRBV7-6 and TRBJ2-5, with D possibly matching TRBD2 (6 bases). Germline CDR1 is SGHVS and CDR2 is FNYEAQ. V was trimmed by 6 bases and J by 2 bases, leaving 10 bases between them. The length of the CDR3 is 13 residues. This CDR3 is CASSRAGQETQYF. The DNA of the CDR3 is TGTGCCAGCAGTCGGGCGGGGCAAGAGACCCAGTACTTC.

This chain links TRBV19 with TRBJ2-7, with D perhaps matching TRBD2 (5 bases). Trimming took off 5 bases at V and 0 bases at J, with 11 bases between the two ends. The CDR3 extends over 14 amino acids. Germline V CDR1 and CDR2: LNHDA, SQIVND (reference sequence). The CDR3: CASSRSGNSYEQYF. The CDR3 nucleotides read TGTGCCAGTAGTCGCTCGGGGAACTCCTACGAGCAGTACTTC.